This is a list of T cell receptor beta chains from one sample in a study of early T cells in non-severe SARS-CoV-2 infection. TCRdb redid the calling of the 5' RACE reads with MiXCR, one entry per CDR3 protein. The table lists tens of thousands of distinct CDR3 sequences, 15% to 20% of them singletons, with around 9.8% in the top ten. The sample was whole blood, taken at baseline. The receptors stem from an adult who was a healthcare worker with PCR-confirmed SARS-CoV-2 infection or an uninfected control (not recorded which). The CDR3 runs from the conserved cysteine through the conserved F or W. Fields, in order: J gene, V gene, D gene, clone size, CDR3 protein, CDR3 DNA. A D gene is named only where the DNA matches it firmly. Rows may omit the clone size; those that give it use once, few, many or a size class.

>TRBJ2-5|TRBV10-3|.|.
CAIRGQETQYF
TGTGCCATCAGGGGCCAAGAGACCCAGTACTTC
>TRBJ2-7|TRBV27|TRBD2|.
CASSLTGTTYEQYF
TGTGCCAGCAGTTTAACCGGGACTACCTACGAGCAGTACTTC
>TRBJ2-2|TRBV4-3|.|few
CASSQEVTRLNTGELFF
TGCGCCAGCAGCCAAGAGGTGACACGACTTAACACCGGGGAGCTGTTTTTT
>TRBJ1-5|TRBV27|TRBD1|few
CASSTQFGQGQPQHF
TGTGCCAGCAGTACACAATTCGGACAGGGACAGCCCCAGCATTTT
>TRBJ2-2|TRBV7-8|.|few
CASSWKRRGITNTGELFF
TGTGCCAGCAGCTGGAAGCGTCGCGGGATAACGAACACCGGGGAGCTGTTTTTT
>TRBJ1-2|TRBV2|.|few
CASSEYSGQYNYGYTF
TGTGCCAGCAGTGAATATTCAGGACAATATAACTATGGCTACACCTTC
>TRBJ2-7|TRBV5-6|.|.
CASSLMGRDSPEQYF
TGTGCCAGCAGCTTGATGGGACGAGATTCGCCCGAGCAGTACTTC
>TRBJ2-1|TRBV3-1|.|few
CASSQEEWGRVDNEQFF
TGTGCCAGCAGCCAAGAGGAGTGGGGCAGGGTCGACAATGAGCAGTTCTTC
>TRBJ1-5|TRBV19|.|few
CASSIRPNQPQHF
TGTGCCAGTAGTATACGCCCTAATCAGCCCCAGCATTTT
>TRBJ2-7|TRBV5-1|TRBD2|.
CASSQGLASEQYF
TGCGCCAGCAGCCAAGGACTAGCGAGCGAGCAGTACTTC
>TRBJ1-1|TRBV30|.|few
CAWSVQSGTTEAFF
TGTGCCTGGAGTGTACAATCAGGGACCACTGAAGCTTTCTTT
>TRBJ2-1|TRBV18|TRBD2|many
CASSPTERGGNNEQFF
TGTGCCAGCTCACCCACCGAGCGGGGGGGGAACAATGAGCAGTTCTTC
>TRBJ1-6|TRBV18|.|.
CASSPPQGDNSPLHF
TGTGCCAGCTCACCACCCCAGGGTGATAATTCACCCCTCCACTTT
>TRBJ1-1|TRBV12-3/TRBV12-4|.|.
CASIFTGGSTEAFF
TGTGCCAGCATCTTCACCGGGGGGAGCACTGAAGCTTTCTTT
>TRBJ1-2|TRBV4-3|.|many
CASSQGQNYGYTF
TGCGCCAGCAGCCAGGGACAAAACTATGGCTACACCTTC
>TRBJ2-3|TRBV15|.|many
CATSRGSPTDTQYF
TGTGCCACCAGCAGAGGTAGTCCCACAGATACGCAGTATTTT
>TRBJ2-7|TRBV9|.|few
CASSYSPDNPYEQYF
TGTGCCAGCAGCTACAGTCCAGACAACCCCTACGAGCAGTACTTC
>TRBJ1-4|TRBV6-2/TRBV6-3|.|few
CASSYDGATNEKLFF
TGTGCCAGCAGTTACGACGGTGCAACTAATGAAAAACTGTTTTTT
>TRBJ2-5|TRBV7-9|TRBD2|.
CASSRGLADGETQYF
TGTGCCAGCAGCAGGGGACTAGCGGATGGGGAGACCCAGTACTTC
>TRBJ1-1|TRBV5-1|.|few
CASAQATNTEAFF
TGCGCCAGCGCACAGGCCACGAACACTGAAGCTTTCTTT
>TRBJ2-7|TRBV29-1|TRBD1|many
CSVEGTGGYEQYF
TGCAGCGTTGAAGGCACAGGGGGCTACGAGCAGTACTTC
>TRBJ1-4|TRBV7-8|.|.
CASSLQQNEKLFF
TGTGCCAGCAGCTTACAGCAAAATGAAAAACTGTTTTTT
>TRBJ1-1|TRBV13|TRBD1|.
CASSLETGRTEAFF
TGTGCCAGCAGCTTAGAGACAGGGCGAACTGAAGCTTTCTTT
>TRBJ1-1|TRBV25-1|.|few
CASSEYVQGSTEAFF
TGTGCCAGCAGTGAATATGTCCAGGGGAGCACTGAAGCTTTCTTT
>TRBJ2-7|TRBV20-1|TRBD2|.
CSARDTASGHYEQYF
TGCAGTGCTAGAGATACGGCTAGCGGACATTACGAGCAGTACTTC
>TRBJ1-5|TRBV2|.|many
CASSERARREGNQPQHF
TGTGCCAGCAGTGAAAGAGCTCGACGAGAGGGGAATCAGCCCCAGCATTTT
>TRBJ2-1|TRBV29-1|.|medium-sized
CSVVGSDSYNEQFF
TGCAGCGTTGTGGGGAGTGACTCCTACAATGAGCAGTTCTTC
>TRBJ1-1|TRBV6-5|.|.
CASSYLGLLGDTEAFF
TGTGCCAGCAGTTACCTGGGGCTCCTAGGGGACACTGAAGCTTTCTTT
>TRBJ2-4|TRBV6-2/TRBV6-3|TRBD1|.
CASRNAGTDKNIQYF
TGTGCCAGCAGAAACGCCGGGACAGACAAAAACATTCAGTACTTC
>TRBJ2-7|TRBV15|.|few
CATSSAYEQYF
TGTGCCACCAGCAGCGCTTACGAGCAGTACTTC
>TRBJ2-2|TRBV10-2|TRBD1|.
CASRGQTNTGELFF
TGCGCCAGCCGGGGACAGACGAACACCGGGGAGCTGTTTTTT
>TRBJ1-1|TRBV5-1|.|.
CASRQGNSNTEAFF
TGCGCCAGCAGGCAGGGAAATTCGAATACTGAAGCTTTCTTT
>TRBJ2-7|TRBV7-2|.|.
CASSLSANTNYEQYF
TGTGCCAGCAGCTTAAGTGCGAATACAAACTACGAGCAGTACTTC
>TRBJ1-1|TRBV5-1|.|.
CASSSTSKDTEAFF
TGCGCCAGCAGCTCCACATCAAAAGATACTGAAGCTTTCTTT
>TRBJ2-3|TRBV29-1|.|few
CSVARDPGTQYF
TGCAGCGTTGCTAGGGACCCGGGGACGCAGTATTTT
>TRBJ2-3|TRBV28|TRBD1|.
CASSWDRTDTQYF
TGTGCCAGCAGTTGGGACAGGACAGATACGCAGTATTTT
>TRBJ2-7|TRBV12-3/TRBV12-4|TRBD2|.
CASEGTTYEQYF
TGTGCCAGCGAAGGGACTACATACGAGCAGTACTTC
>TRBJ2-5|TRBV28|TRBD1|few
CASRSPGQIAETQYF
TGTGCCAGCAGGTCCCCGGGACAGATCGCGGAGACCCAGTACTTC
>TRBJ2-3|TRBV7-9|.|few
CASNSYTDTQYF
TGTGCCAGCAACTCTTACACAGATACGCAGTATTTT
>TRBJ2-7|TRBV10-3|TRBD1|.
CAISDDRDRGDEQYF
TGTGCCATCAGTGACGACCGGGACAGGGGCGACGAGCAGTACTTC
>TRBJ2-5|TRBV5-4|TRBD1|.
CASSPRQGWGETQYF
TGTGCCAGCAGCCCCAGACAGGGCTGGGGAGAGACCCAGTACTTC
>TRBJ2-7|TRBV13|.|few
CASSYTGKTYEQYF
TGTGCCAGCAGCTACACAGGGAAAACCTACGAGCAGTACTTC
>TRBJ2-7|TRBV28|TRBD1|.
CASRGSGGISYEQYF
TGTGCCAGCAGGGGTTCAGGGGGCATCTCCTACGAGCAGTACTTC
>TRBJ2-1|TRBV4-2|TRBD2|medium-sized
CASSPSKSSGSLGGADEQFF
TGTGCCAGCAGCCCCAGCAAGAGTAGCGGGAGCCTCGGCGGGGCGGATGAGCAGTTCTTC
>TRBJ1-2|TRBV4-3|.|.
CASSQVFHPGVGYGYTF
TGCGCCAGCAGCCAAGTCTTTCACCCAGGGGTTGGCTATGGCTACACCTTC
>TRBJ1-6|TRBV27|.|.
CASSLSGQTLHF
TGTGCCAGCAGTTTATCCGGACAGACCCTCCACTTT
>TRBJ2-3|TRBV7-2|TRBD2|few
CASSLQLAGAGDTQYF
TGTGCCAGCAGCTTACAACTAGCGGGAGCCGGAGATACGCAGTATTTT
>TRBJ2-5|TRBV7-2|TRBD2|.
CASSFGLAGLSETQYF
TGTGCCAGCAGCTTCGGACTAGCGGGACTGTCAGAGACCCAGTACTTC